These 14 T cell receptor beta chains came from one sample sequenced in a study of molecular identifiers for immune sequencing clone quantification. TCRdb passed the PCR reads through MiXCR, listing each CDR3 protein once. Found here are about 54,000 distinct CDR3 sequences, under 30% of them singletons; the top ten hold under 2%. The sample taken for sequencing was naive CD8+ T cells from blood, with Jurkat cell RNA spiked in. Subset here: FACS-sorted CD8+CD4-CCR7+CD45RA+ naive T cells. Receptor source: a human donor in good health. Some libraries in this study had Jurkat cell RNA spiked in.

As to this clonotype: This clone may be a read error of a much larger clone one base away. The chain uses TRBV20-1 and TRBJ2-7; D gene ambiguous. Per germline, CDR1 DFQATT and CDR2 SNEGSKA (reference sequence). The CDR3 extends over 15 amino acids. CDR3 region: CSAREAGESSYERYF. The CDR3 DNA is TGCAGTGCTAGAGAAGCAGGCGAAAGCTCCTACGAGCGGTACTTC.

The V and J genes are TRBV6-2 or TRBV6-3 and TRBJ2-1, with D perhaps matching TRBD2 (5 bases). The CDR3 is made up of 15 amino acids. V lost 2 bases, J lost 8 bases, and 16 bases lay in between. CDR1 and CDR2 from the germline V gene are MNHEY and SVGEGT. This CDR3 reads CASSYVAGPWDEQFF. The CDR3 DNA is TGTGCCAGCAGTTACGTGGCGGGTCCTTGGGATGAGCAGTTCTTC.

The CDR3 DNA sequence: TGCGCCAGCAGTCTCGGAGGAGATACGCAGCATTTT. Translating it yields CASSLGGDTQHF. The genes are TRBV23-1 and TRBJ2-3; no reliable D call. The J call may not be correct, given that the DNA end is closer to TRBJ1-5. TRBV23-1 is an ORF for which the function is uncertain. The CDR3 covers 12 residues.

There are many counts of this clonotype. The V and J genes are TRBV20-1 and TRBJ1-1; D is possibly TRBD1 (5 bases). The V end was cut by 2 bases, the J end by 3 bases, with 19 bases between. The germline CDR1 and CDR2 sequences are DFQATT and SNEGSKA (reference sequence). This CDR3 is 16 amino acids long. This CDR3 reads CSARPPRMGVDTEAFF. DNA of the CDR3: TGCAGTGCTAGACCCCCCCGGATGGGGGTAGACACTGAAGCTTTCTTT.

This clonotype was picked up many times. The rearrangement joins TRBV5-1 to TRBJ2-5, with 12 bases that match TRBD2. This CDR3 region has 17 residues. V shed 3 bases, J shed 5 bases, and the junction held 11 bases outside the gene matches. Germline V lookup: CDR1 SGHRS, CDR2 YFSETQ. CDR3 sequence reads: CASSYLPSGGAQETQYF. CDR3 nucleotide sequence: TGCGCCAGCAGCTATCTCCCTAGCGGGGGGGCTCAGGAGACCCAGTACTTC.

Comments on this clonotype: With a much larger clone just one base away, this may be a read error. The conserved phenylalanine or tryptophan is not found at the CDR3 terminus, so this likely reflects a read error. The rearrangement uses TRBV4-1 and TRBJ1-1; D might be TRBD1 (5 bases). Germline loops: CDR1 MGHRA, CDR2 YSYEKL. The CDR3 is 13 amino acids. Trimming left V 4 bases short and J 6 bases short, with 12 bases between. This CDR3 is CASSPTRGAEAFI. Here the CDR3 DNA reads TGCGCCAGCAGCCCGACTAGGGGCGCTGAAGCTTTCATT.

There are many counts of this clonotype. The chain is built from TRBV30 and TRBJ1-5; D not certain. The CDR3 has 16 residues. Between the trimmed V and J ends, which lost 3 bases and 3 bases, there was a span of 18 bases. Germline V CDR1 and CDR2: GTSNPN, SVGIG (reference sequence). The CDR3 spells CAWSEGIGKPNQPQHF. The CDR3 coding sequence is TGTGCCTGGAGCGAGGGAATTGGGAAACCCAATCAGCCCCAGCATTTT.

This clonotype was detected ten times or more. CDR3 sequence reads: CASSSTASGANVLTF. Here the CDR3 DNA reads TGTGCCAGCAGCTCAACGGCAAGCGGGGCCAACGTCCTGACTTTC. This sequence joins TRBV7-9 and TRBJ2-6; D remains ambiguous. The CDR3 totals 15 residues. Germline V gives CDR1 SEHNR, CDR2 FQNEAQ (reference sequence). Trimming left V 4 bases short and J 4 bases short, with 11 bases between.

There are many counts of this clonotype. V gene TRBV29-1 combines with J gene TRBJ2-7; no reliable D call. This CDR3 has 11 residues. Germline V gene lookup returns CDR1 SQVTM and CDR2 ANQGSEA. Deletions cut 3 bases from V and 6 bases from J, with 9 bases between. This chain's CDR3 is CSVEGFGEQYF. The CDR3 nucleotides are TGCAGCGTTGAGGGGTTCGGCGAGCAGTACTTC.

This clonotype was observed many times. The chain is built from TRBV29-1 and TRBJ2-5, with 9 bases that match TRBD2. CDR1 is SQVTM, CDR2 ANQGSEA, per germline. Trimming cost V 1 base and J 2 bases; bases outside gene matches: 5. CDR3 length: 15 amino acids. The CDR3 here is CSVEVASGVQETQYF. As DNA, the CDR3 is TGCAGCGTTGAAGTGGCTAGCGGGGTACAAGAGACCCAGTACTTC.

This clonotype has a handful of counts. This chain links TRBV9 with TRBJ2-3, with TRBD2 matching 16 bases. Looked up from germline, CDR1 is SGDLS and CDR2 is YYNGEE. There are 15 residues in the CDR3. V lost 6 bases and J lost 4; bases outside the gene matches: 2. The CDR3 is CASTGTSGGADTQYF. The CDR3 DNA follows: TGTGCCAGCACCGGGACTAGCGGGGGGGCAGATACGCAGTATTTT.

This clonotype appeared a few times. The chain has TRBV27 and TRBJ2-7; 11 bases fit TRBD1. This CDR3 is built from 15 residues. Germline-derived CDR1 and CDR2 are MNHEY and SMNVEV (reference sequence). J was trimmed by 5 bases and V by 4 bases; bases with no gene match: 7. Here the CDR3 reads CASSSGTGGTNEQYF. The DNA for the CDR3 is TGTGCCAGCAGTTCCGGGACAGGGGGGACCAACGAGCAGTACTTC.

This clonotype has ten or more counts. The V call is TRBV2, the J call TRBJ1-4; D gene uncertain. The germline gives CDR1 SNHLY, CDR2 FYNNEI. V dropped 3 bases and J dropped 0 bases, with 11 bases sitting between them. CDR3 size: 16 residues. The DNA for the CDR3 is TGTGCCAGCAGTGAGGCCCGATTTGCAACTAATGAAAAACTGTTTTTT. Its translation: CASSEARFATNEKLFF.

This clonotype has ten or more counts. The rearrangement links TRBV29-1 to TRBJ1-1; possible D gene TRBD1, 6 bases. The CDR3 consists of 14 residues. V was trimmed by 6 bases and J by 5 bases, leaving 19 bases between them. The germline V gene has CDR1 SQVTM and CDR2 ANQGSEA. The CDR3 nucleotides are TGCAGCGTCGAAACCCTGGGGGCGTGGACTGAAGCTTTCTTT. Encoded protein: CSVETLGAWTEAFF.